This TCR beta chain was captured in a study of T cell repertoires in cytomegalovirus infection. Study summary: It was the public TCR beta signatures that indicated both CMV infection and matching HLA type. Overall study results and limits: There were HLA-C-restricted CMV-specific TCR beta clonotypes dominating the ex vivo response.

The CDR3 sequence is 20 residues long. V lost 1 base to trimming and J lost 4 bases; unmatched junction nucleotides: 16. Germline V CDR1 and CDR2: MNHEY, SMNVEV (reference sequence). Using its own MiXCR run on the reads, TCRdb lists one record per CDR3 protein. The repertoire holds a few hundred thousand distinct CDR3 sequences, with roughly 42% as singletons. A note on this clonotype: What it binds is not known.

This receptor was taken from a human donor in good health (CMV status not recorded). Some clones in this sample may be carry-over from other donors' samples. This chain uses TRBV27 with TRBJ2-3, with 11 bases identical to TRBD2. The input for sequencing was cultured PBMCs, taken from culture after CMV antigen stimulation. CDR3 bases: TGTGCCAGCAGTTTATTTAGGGGGACTAGCGGAAGTACGGTTGCAGATACGCAGTATTTT. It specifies CASSLFRGTSGSTVADTQYF.